A single sample is the source of the 16 T cell receptor beta chains below, sequenced in a study of Ad26.COV2.S vaccination and SARS-CoV-2 variants. The treatment here: some 19 received Ad26.COV2.S at low or high dose, single or two shots; several received placebo; per-sample allocation not given. The study sampled participants on day 63 after the first vaccine or placebo injection. Profiled with immunoSEQ multiplex PCR; TCRdb holds only in-frame clones, not every one. The data contain about 350,000 clones, 87% of them seen just once; the ten biggest clones take up around 3.5%. The specimen was peripheral blood, collected in a trial of Ad26.COV2.S vaccine versus placebo. The receptors were gathered from a person between 18 and 65 years old who received the Ad26.COV2.S COVID-19 vaccine or a placebo.

V is TRBV19 and J is TRBJ1-6; 8 bases are shared with TRBD1. The V segment lost 4 bases and the J segment 10 bases; nucleotides outside the gene matches: 6. Per the germline V gene, CDR1 is LNHDA and CDR2 is SQIVND (reference sequence). The CDR3 spans 14 residues. The CDR3, as DNA: TGTGCCAGTAGTAAGCGACAGGGGAGATCACCCCTCCACTTT. Residues: CASSKRQGRSPLHF. Supplemented by reference TRBV19 and TRBJ1-6, the full variable domain reads DGGITQSPKYLFRKEGQNVTLSCEQNLNHDAMYWYRQDPGQGLRLIYYSQIVNDFQKGDIAEGYSVSREKKESFPLTVTSAQKNPTAFYLCASSKRQGRSPLHFGNGTRLTVT.

With regard to this clone: This same CDR3 is encoded by further DNA sequences in the sample. The chain links TRBV30 to TRBJ1-3; D gene unclear. Germline V lookup: CDR1 GTSNPN, CDR2 SVGIG (reference sequence). The CDR3 has 11 residues. V was trimmed by 2 bases and J by 1 base, leaving 0 bases between them. The CDR3 is CAWSSGNTIYF. For the CDR3, the DNA is TGTGCCTGGAGTTCTGGAAACACCATATATTTT.

About this clone itself: A read error may produce the germline difference seen at one junction end. This chain connects TRBV4-2 to TRBJ1-5; D ambiguous. In germline, CDR1 is LGHNA, CDR2 YNFKEQ. The CDR3 is 17 residues long. CDR3 coding DNA: TGTGCCAGCAGCCAAGATCTAACCGTGAATAGCAATCAGCTCCAGCATTTT. Residues: CASSQDLTVNSNQLQHF.

The chain is built from TRBV30 and TRBJ1-1; D is unresolved. The germline CDR1 and CDR2 sequences are GTSNPN and SVGIG (reference sequence). The CDR3 covers 14 residues. Trimming removed 1 base from V and 2 bases from J, with 11 bases in between. The CDR3 sequence: CAWSGPHFNTEAFF. The CDR3 bases are TGTGCCTGGAGTGGCCCCCACTTCAACACTGAAGCTTTCTTT.

V is TRBV19 and J is TRBJ1-1; TRBD1 might be the D (6 bases). V was pared by 5 bases and J by 5 bases, with 21 bases between. The CDR3 extends over 16 amino acids. Per germline, CDR1 LNHDA and CDR2 SQIVND (reference sequence). CDR3 protein: CASSLNHDRMRTEAFF. Written as DNA, the CDR3 is TGTGCCAGTAGTTTAAACCATGACAGGATGAGGACTGAAGCTTTCTTT.

The chain employs TRBV10-3 and TRBJ2-7; D ambiguous. Germline CDR1 ENHRY, CDR2 SYGVKD. Trimming took off 4 bases at V and 0 bases at J, with 7 bases between the two ends. The CDR3 has 13 residues. CDR3 in amino acids: CAISGVGSYEQYF. CDR3 in DNA: TGTGCCATCAGTGGAGTGGGCTCCTACGAGCAGTACTTC.

The chain joins TRBV15 to TRBJ1-2, with no clear D. Trimming took off 1 base at V and 4 bases at J, with 13 bases between the two ends. The CDR3 covers 15 residues. The germline V gene has CDR1 LNHNV and CDR2 YYDKDF (reference sequence). CDR3 bases: TGTGCCACCAGCAGAGGGCGGGGAAGCGGCTATGGCTACACCTTC. This codes for CATSRGRGSGYGYTF. Combining the CDR3 with reference TRBV15 and TRBJ1-2 gives the whole variable domain DAMVIQNPRYQVTQFGKPVTLSCSQTLNHNVMYWYQQKSSQAPKLLFHYYDKDFNNEADTPDNFQSRRPNTSFCFLDIRSPGLGDTAMYLCATSRGRGSGYGYTFGSGTRLTVV.

The chain joins TRBV3-1 (or the pseudogene TRBV3-2) to TRBJ2-5, with D unclear. Germline V gene data show CDR1 as LGHDT and CDR2 as YNNKEL (reference sequence). The CDR3 has 15 residues. V was clipped by 0 bases and J by 7 bases, with 15 bases between them. CDR3 nucleotide sequence: TGTGCCAGCAGCCAAGATTCCACTCGGTCGGGGACCCAGTACTTC. The encoded protein is CASSQDSTRSGTQYF.

Notes on this clone: Other DNA sequences within the sample encode an identical CDR3. The chain has TRBV5-8 and TRBJ2-3; D assignment may be TRBD1 or TRBD2 (5 bases each). Germline lookup yields CDR1 SGHTS and CDR2 YDEGEE. V was shortened by 4 bases and J by 1 base, with 10 bases between the two germline ends. This CDR3 region has 14 residues. The CDR3 bases are TGTGCCAGCAGCCCGGGGACGGGCACAGATACGCAGTATTTT. This sequence encodes CASSPGTGTDTQYF.

The V gene is TRBV28, the J gene TRBJ2-3; D possibly matches TRBD1 or TRBD2 (5 bases each). The germline V gene has CDR1 MDHEN and CDR2 SYDVKM. The CDR3 runs to 14 residues. The V end lost 6 bases, the J end lost 3 bases, and 13 bases lay between the germline ends. The CDR3 nucleotides are TGTGCCAGCAGCGGGACGGAAGTTACAGATACGCAGTATTTT. This encodes CASSGTEVTDTQYF.

This clone was found once. The chain carries TRBV6-5 and TRBJ1-6; 7 bases are a match to TRBD1. Per germline, CDR1 MNHEY and CDR2 SVGAGI. Trimming cost V 6 bases and J 3 bases; bases outside gene matches: 2. The CDR3 has 14 amino acids. Here the CDR3 reads CASSGDSYNSPLHF. DNA for the CDR3: TGTGCCAGCAGCGGGGACAGCTATAATTCACCCCTCCACTTT.

This clone came up once. The CDR3 loop reads CASRYTGNTEAFF. As DNA, the CDR3 is TGTGCCAGCAGATATACAGGTAACACTGAAGCTTTCTTT. J is TRBJ1-1 and V is TRBV6-5; weak D call: TRBD1 (5 bases). The CDR3 runs 13 residues. The V end lost 6 bases, the J end lost 2 bases, and 10 bases lay between the germline ends. Germline loops: CDR1 MNHEY, CDR2 SVGAGI.

The rearrangement links TRBV6-5 to TRBJ1-5; 9 nucleotides agree with TRBD1. CDR3 length: 14 residues. V shed 2 bases and J 6 bases; nucleotides not matched to a gene: 2. CDR1 is MNHEY, CDR2 SVGAGI, per germline. The CDR3 spells CASSYGQGFQPQHF. CDR3 bases: TGTGCCAGCAGTTACGGACAGGGGTTTCAGCCCCAGCATTTT.

The chain carries TRBV30 and TRBJ1-2, with TRBD1 matching over 8 bases. The V and J ends lost 1 base and 2 bases, in that order; junction bases with no gene match: 3. Looked up from germline, CDR1 is GTSNPN and CDR2 is SVGIG (reference sequence). The CDR3 sequence is 14 residues long. The CDR3 region has the DNA TGTGCCTGGAGTGCAGGGGGCTCAAACTATGGCTACACCTTC. Translating gives CAWSAGGSNYGYTF.

This chain links TRBV7-9 with TRBJ2-3; 10 bases line up with TRBD1. In germline, CDR1 is SEHNR, CDR2 FQNEAQ (reference sequence). This CDR3 contains 19 residues. The junction had 12 bases not matched to a gene; V was cut back by 3 bases and J by 0 bases. In DNA form, the CDR3 reads TGTGCCAGCAGCTTCTCGGGACAGGGGTCACTAACTAGCACAGATACGCAGTATTTT. This sequence encodes CASSFSGQGSLTSTDTQYF.

CDR3 nucleotide sequence: TGCGCCAGCAGCACTTCTTGGACAGGGTTCCAAGAGACCCAGTACTTC. Its translation: CASSTSWTGFQETQYF. V gene TRBV5-1 combines with J gene TRBJ2-5, with 8 bases that match TRBD1. Looked up from germline, CDR1 is SGHRS and CDR2 is YFSETQ. The CDR3 spans 16 residues. V lost 4 bases and J lost 1; bases outside the gene matches: 9.